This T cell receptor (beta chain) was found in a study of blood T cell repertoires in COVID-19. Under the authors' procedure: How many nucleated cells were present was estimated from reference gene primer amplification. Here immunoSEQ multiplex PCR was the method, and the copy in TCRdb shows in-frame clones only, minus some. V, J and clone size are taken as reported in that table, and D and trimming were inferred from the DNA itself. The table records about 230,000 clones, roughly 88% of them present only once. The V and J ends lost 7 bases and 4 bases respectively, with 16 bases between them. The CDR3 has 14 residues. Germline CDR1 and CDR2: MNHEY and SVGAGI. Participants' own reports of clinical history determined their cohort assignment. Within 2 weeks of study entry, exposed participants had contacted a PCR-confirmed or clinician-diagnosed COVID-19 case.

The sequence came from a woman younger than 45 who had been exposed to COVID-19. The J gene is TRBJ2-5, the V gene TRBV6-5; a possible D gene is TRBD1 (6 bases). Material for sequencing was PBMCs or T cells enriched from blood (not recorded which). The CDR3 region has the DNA TGTGCCAGCACCAGGGGCTGGGCTAGAGAGACCCAGTACTTC. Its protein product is CASTRGWARETQYF.